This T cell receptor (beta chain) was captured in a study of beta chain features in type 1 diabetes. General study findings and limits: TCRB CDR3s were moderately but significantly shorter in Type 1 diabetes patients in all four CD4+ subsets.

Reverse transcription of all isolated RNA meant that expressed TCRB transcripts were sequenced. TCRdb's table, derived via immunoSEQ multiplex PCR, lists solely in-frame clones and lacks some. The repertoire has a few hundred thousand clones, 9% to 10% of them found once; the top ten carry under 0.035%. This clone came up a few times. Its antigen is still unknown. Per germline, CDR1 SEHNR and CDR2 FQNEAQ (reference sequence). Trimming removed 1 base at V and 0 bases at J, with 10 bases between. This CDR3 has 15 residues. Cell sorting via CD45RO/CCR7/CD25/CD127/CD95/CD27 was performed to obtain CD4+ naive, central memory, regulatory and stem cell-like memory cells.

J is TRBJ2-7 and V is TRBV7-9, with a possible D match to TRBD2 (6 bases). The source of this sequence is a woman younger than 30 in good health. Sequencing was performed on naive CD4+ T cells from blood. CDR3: CASSLDVGGSYEQYF. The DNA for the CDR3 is TGTGCCAGCAGCTTAGACGTGGGAGGCTCCTACGAGCAGTACTTC.